These T cell receptor beta chains were read from a single sample in a study of blood T cell repertoires in COVID-19. The repertoire was sequenced with immunoSEQ multiplex PCR; TCRdb's copy has only in-frame clones and lacks some. In the table there are 180,000 or so clones, roughly 82% of which are singletons. The sample was PBMCs or T cells enriched from blood (not recorded which). The source of these receptors is a man in his fifties who had recovered from COVID-19. Each CDR3 is given with its conserved first and last residue. The D gene is left open where the match is weak. Rows may omit the clone size; those that give it use once, few, many or a size class.

size,J,D,V,DNA,CDR3
NA,TRBJ2-5,TRBD2,TRBV9,TGTGCCAGCAGCGTAGGACTAGCGTCAGGGGAGACCCAGTACTTC,CASSVGLASGETQYF
NA,TRBJ2-5,NA,TRBV28,TGTGCCAGCAGCCCGACTCTCCCAGAGACCCAGTACTTC,CASSPTLPETQYF
NA,TRBJ2-7,TRBD1,TRBV7-8,TGTGCCAGCAGCTCACCGGGACAGGGGGCCCGCGAGCAGTACTTC,CASSSPGQGAREQYF
NA,TRBJ1-1,TRBD1,TRBV6-5,TGTGCCAGCAGTTACTCTGACAGGGGGCGCGGCCCTGAAGCTTTCTTT,CASSYSDRGRGPEAFF
NA,TRBJ2-7,NA,TRBV3-1/TRBV3-2,TGTGCCAGCAGCCCACAAGATGTCGGGGAGCAGTACTTC,CASSPQDVGEQYF
NA,TRBJ2-2,NA,TRBV5-6,TGTGCCAGCAGTCGGACAGCGGCCACCGGGGAGCTGTTTTTT,CASSRTAATGELFF
few,TRBJ2-4,NA,TRBV29-1,TGCAGCGTTGTCGACAGGCTGAACATTCAGTACTTC,CSVVDRLNIQYF
NA,TRBJ2-3,TRBD2,TRBV5-1,TGCGCCAGCAGCCCCGGGACTACGTTAGATACGCAGTATTTT,CASSPGTTLDTQYF
few,TRBJ2-7,NA,TRBV7-8,TGTGCCAGCAGCTTAGGCAGATCCTACGAGCAGTACTTC,CASSLGRSYEQYF
NA,TRBJ2-2,NA,TRBV28,TGTGCCAGCACCGACGGAACGGGGAACACCGGGGAGCTGTTTTTT,CASTDGTGNTGELFF
NA,TRBJ2-3,TRBD1,TRBV5-4,TGTGCCAGCAGCTGGACAGGGGTTTTCACAGATACGCAGTATTTT,CASSWTGVFTDTQYF
once,TRBJ1-4,NA,TRBV7-2,TGTGCCAGCAGCTTAGATAATGGCAGGGACTTGTTTTTT,CASSLDNGRDLFF
NA,TRBJ2-1,TRBD2,TRBV2,TGTGCCAGCGCTAGCGGGAGCGTCTACAATGAGCAGTTCTTC,CASASGSVYNEQFF
NA,TRBJ2-5,NA,TRBV19,TGTGCCAGTAGACCAACAGCGGCAAACCAAGAGACCCAGTACTTC,CASRPTAANQETQYF
NA,TRBJ2-7,NA,TRBV5-1,TGCGCCAGCAGCTGGAACCCACAGGGTACCGAAGAGCAGTACTTC,CASSWNPQGTEEQYF
NA,TRBJ2-1,NA,TRBV6-5,TGTGCCAGCAGTTACTTACCGGGGAGGCAGTCTGGTGAGCAGTTCTTC,CASSYLPGRQSGEQFF
NA,TRBJ2-7,TRBD2,TRBV9,TGTGCCAGCAGCCAAGCGGGGGGCGAGCAGTACTTC,CASSQAGGEQYF
NA,TRBJ2-5,NA,TRBV19,TGTGCCAGTAGTATTAGGGGAGAGACCCAGTACTTC,CASSIRGETQYF